This TCR beta chain was identified in a study of T cell responses to AZD1222 COVID-19 vaccine. General observations from the study: Recipients of AZD1222 seropositive at baseline numbered only five or six. Across spike, vaccine-associated CD4 TCRs were found, dominant at 160-218 and 743-854. It should be noted that donors were predominantly white British and more often female, and clonal diversity was possibly underestimated.

Using immunoSEQ multiplex PCR, the repertoire was profiled, and TCRdb retains in-frame clones only, with some absent. The profile shows about 100,000 clones, around 87% of them singletons. A word on this clone: Its target is unknown.

The germline gives CDR1 SNHLY, CDR2 FYNNEI. The V and J ends lost 3 bases and 7 bases respectively, with 10 bases between them. The length of the CDR3 is 14 residues. The origin of this receptor is an adult in good health. The rearrangement joins TRBV2 to TRBJ1-6, with a weak D call TRBD1 (5 bases). The specimen comprised peripheral blood, sampled on day 0 of MenACWY control vaccination. CDR3 sequence (DNA): TGTGCCAGCAGTGATGGGGCCCTAAATTCACCCCTCCACTTT. Protein: CASSDGALNSPLHF.